The 7 T cell receptor beta chains below were found in one sample sequenced in a study of blood T cells in healthy people across ages. It was with a sample-barcoded 5' primer and a J-beta primer mix that a second PCR of about 6 to 12 cycles was run. TCRdb recomputed calls from the 5' RACE reads with MiXCR, one row per CDR3 protein. This table holds around 1.1 million distinct CDR3 sequences, around two fifths found once. Sample: blood. The receptors come from a man younger than 35 in good health.

This clonotype has only a few counts. This chain uses TRBV4-3 with TRBJ1-4; 7 bases match TRBD1. Germline V gene lookup returns CDR1 LGHNA and CDR2 YSLEER. CDR3 length equals 18 residues. The ends lost 0 bases at V and 8 bases at J; junction bases unmatched: 15. CDR3 in DNA: TGCGCCAGCAGCCAAGATTCGGATCTCGGGGACAGCAGAGAAAAACTGTTTTTT. It translates to CASSQDSDLGDSREKLFF.

The chain uses TRBV3-1 and TRBJ2-7; D call uncertain. CDR3 length equals 16 residues. Looked up from germline, CDR1 is LGHDT and CDR2 is YNNKEL (reference sequence). Trimming removed 0 bases from V and 7 bases from J, with 19 bases in between. Here the CDR3 reads CASSQERPVNHNEQYF. The CDR3 DNA reads as TGTGCCAGCAGCCAAGAGCGTCCAGTTAACCACAATGAGCAGTACTTC.

This clonotype was counted between two and nine times. The rearrangement uses TRBV4-2 and TRBJ2-1, with D hard to call. The CDR3 runs 13 residues. CDR1 and CDR2 (germline): LGHNA, YNFKEQ. V lost 0 bases to trimming and J lost 15 bases, with 15 bases between them. CDR3 residues: CASSQDMDRVLFF. The CDR3 DNA reads TGTGCCAGCAGCCAAGATATGGACCGGGTTTTGTTCTTC.

The chain links TRBV18 to TRBJ1-1; unclear D gene. The germline V gene encodes CDR1 KGHSH and CDR2 LQKENI. V was trimmed by 5 bases and J by 4 bases, leaving 17 bases between them. The CDR3 consists of 15 residues. CDR3 sequence: CASSGEWGFGTEAFF. CDR3 nucleotide sequence: TGTGCCAGCTCAGGTGAATGGGGTTTCGGCACTGAAGCTTTCTTT.

The chain employs TRBV5-1 and TRBJ1-1; D unclear. This CDR3 is 13 amino acids long. V lost 5 bases and J lost 1, with 9 bases in between. The germline CDR1 and CDR2 sequences are SGHRS and YFSETQ. DNA for the CDR3: TGCGCCAGCAGGGTCCGGGCGAACACTGAAGCTTTCTTT. It translates to CASRVRANTEAFF.

This chain uses TRBV9 with TRBJ2-2, with 12 bases identical to TRBD2. The CDR3 spans 18 residues. J gave up 1 base and V 4 bases, and 8 bases lay outside the gene matches. In germline, CDR1 is SGDLS, CDR2 YYNGEE. For the CDR3, the DNA is TGTGCCAGCAGCACAGGACTAGCGGGGCGCCAGAACACCGGGGAGCTGTTTTTT. This encodes CASSTGLAGRQNTGELFF.

This clonotype was detected a few times. The V call is TRBV6-6, the J call TRBJ2-3; 7 nucleotides line up with TRBD1. Looked up from germline, CDR1 is MNHNY and CDR2 is SVGAGI (reference sequence). V lost 5 bases to trimming and J lost 3 bases; unmatched junction nucleotides: 8. The CDR3 sequence is 15 residues long. The CDR3 spells CASSPQGPVTDTQYF. The CDR3, as DNA: TGTGCCAGCAGTCCACAGGGGCCCGTTACAGATACGCAGTATTTT.